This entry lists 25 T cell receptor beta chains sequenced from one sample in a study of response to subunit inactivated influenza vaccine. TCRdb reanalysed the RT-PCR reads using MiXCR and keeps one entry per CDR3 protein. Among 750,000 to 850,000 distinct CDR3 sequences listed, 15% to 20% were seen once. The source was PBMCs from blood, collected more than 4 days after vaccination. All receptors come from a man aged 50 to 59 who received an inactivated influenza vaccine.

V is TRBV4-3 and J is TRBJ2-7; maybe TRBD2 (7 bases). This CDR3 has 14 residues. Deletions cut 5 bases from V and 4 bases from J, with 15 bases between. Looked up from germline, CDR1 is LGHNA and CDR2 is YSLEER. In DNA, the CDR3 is TGCGCCAGCAGCAGTAGGGAGGGGGTATACGAGCAGTACTTC. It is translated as CASSSREGVYEQYF.

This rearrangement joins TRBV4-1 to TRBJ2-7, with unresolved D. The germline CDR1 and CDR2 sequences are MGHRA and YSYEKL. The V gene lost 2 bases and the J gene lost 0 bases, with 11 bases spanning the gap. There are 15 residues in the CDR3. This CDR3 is CASSQLAFSSYEQYF. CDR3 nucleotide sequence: TGCGCCAGCAGCCAACTCGCCTTCAGCTCCTACGAGCAGTACTTC.

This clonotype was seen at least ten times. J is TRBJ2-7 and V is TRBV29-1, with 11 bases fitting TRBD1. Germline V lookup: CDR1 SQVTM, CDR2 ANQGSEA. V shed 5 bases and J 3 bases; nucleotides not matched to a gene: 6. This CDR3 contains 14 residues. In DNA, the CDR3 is TGCAGCGTTCGGCGGACAGGGGGCAACTACGAGCAGTACTTC. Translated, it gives CSVRRTGGNYEQYF.

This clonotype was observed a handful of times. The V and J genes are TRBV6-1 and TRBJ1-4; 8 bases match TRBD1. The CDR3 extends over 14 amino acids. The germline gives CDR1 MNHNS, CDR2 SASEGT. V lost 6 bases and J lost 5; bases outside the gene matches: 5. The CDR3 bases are TGTGCCAGCAGGACCGGACAGGGAAATGAAAAACTGTTTTTT. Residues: CASRTGQGNEKLFF.

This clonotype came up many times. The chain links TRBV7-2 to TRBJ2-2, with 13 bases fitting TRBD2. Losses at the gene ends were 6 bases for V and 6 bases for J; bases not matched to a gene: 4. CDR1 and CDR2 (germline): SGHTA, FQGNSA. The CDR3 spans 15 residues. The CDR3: CASRRTSGSSGELFF. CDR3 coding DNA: TGTGCCAGCAGGCGGACTAGCGGGAGTTCCGGGGAGCTGTTTTTT.

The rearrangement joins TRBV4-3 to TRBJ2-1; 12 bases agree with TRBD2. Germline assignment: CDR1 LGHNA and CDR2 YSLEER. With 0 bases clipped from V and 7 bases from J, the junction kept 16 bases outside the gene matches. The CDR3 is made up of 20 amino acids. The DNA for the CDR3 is TGCGCCAGCAGCCAAGATTTTGGGGTAACCCTAGCGGGAGGGCCGAATGAGCAGTTCTTC. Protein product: CASSQDFGVTLAGGPNEQFF.

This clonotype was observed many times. The CDR3 loop is CSVVVQLSYEQYF. The DNA of the CDR3 is TGCAGCGTTGTTGTACAGCTCTCCTACGAGCAGTACTTC. The chain employs TRBV29-1 and TRBJ2-7; D gene unclear. V lost 4 bases and J 0 bases, leaving 10 bases between the germline ends. Per the germline V gene, CDR1 is SQVTM and CDR2 is ANQGSEA. The CDR3 length is 13 residues.

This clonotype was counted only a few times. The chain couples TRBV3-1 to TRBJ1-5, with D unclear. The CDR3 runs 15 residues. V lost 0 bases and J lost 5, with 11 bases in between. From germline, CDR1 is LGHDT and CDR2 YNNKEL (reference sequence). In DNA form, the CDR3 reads TGTGCCAGCAGCCAAGACGTGGAGGTTGATCAGCCCCAGCATTTT. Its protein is CASSQDVEVDQPQHF.

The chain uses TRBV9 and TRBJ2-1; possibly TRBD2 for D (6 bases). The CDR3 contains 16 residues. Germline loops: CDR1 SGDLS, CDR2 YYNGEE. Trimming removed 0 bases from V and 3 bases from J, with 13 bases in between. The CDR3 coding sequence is TGTGCCAGCAGCGTAGAACCTAGCGTGGTCTACAATGAGCAGTTCTTC. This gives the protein CASSVEPSVVYNEQFF.

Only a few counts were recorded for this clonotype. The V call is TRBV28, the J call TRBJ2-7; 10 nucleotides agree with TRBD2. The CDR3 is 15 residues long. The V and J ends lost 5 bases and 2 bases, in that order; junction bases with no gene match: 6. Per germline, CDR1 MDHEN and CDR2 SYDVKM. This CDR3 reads CASSLRTSGPYEQYF. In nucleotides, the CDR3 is TGTGCCAGCAGTCTCCGGACTAGCGGACCCTACGAGCAGTACTTC.

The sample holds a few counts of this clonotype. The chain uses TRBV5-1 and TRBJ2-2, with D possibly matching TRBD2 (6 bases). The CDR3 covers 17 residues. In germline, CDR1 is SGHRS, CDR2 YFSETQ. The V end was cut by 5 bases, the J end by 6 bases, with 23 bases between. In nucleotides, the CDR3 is TGCGCCAGCAGACCCCCATTAGCGGTAAAGAGCGCCGGGGAGCTGTTTTTT. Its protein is CASRPPLAVKSAGELFF.

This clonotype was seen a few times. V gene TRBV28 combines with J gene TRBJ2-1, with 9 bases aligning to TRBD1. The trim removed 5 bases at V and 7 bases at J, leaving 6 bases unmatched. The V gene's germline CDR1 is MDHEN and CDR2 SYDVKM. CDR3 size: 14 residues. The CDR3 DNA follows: TGTGCCAGCAGTGGGGACGGGACAGGGAATGAGCAGTTCTTC. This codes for CASSGDGTGNEQFF. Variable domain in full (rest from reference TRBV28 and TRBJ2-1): DVKVTQSSRYLVKRTGEKVFLECVQDMDHENMFWYRQDPGLGLRLIYFSYDVKMKEKGDIPEGYSVSREKKERFSLILESASTNQTSMYLCASSGDGTGNEQFFGPGTRLTVL.

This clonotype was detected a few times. CDR3 residues: CASRLTYQRPQETQYF. CDR3 in DNA: TGTGCCAGCAGACTCACCTATCAGCGACCCCAAGAGACCCAGTACTTC. The chain recombines TRBV6-1 with TRBJ2-5; D is unresolved. Trimming pared 6 bases from V and 1 base from J, leaving 18 bases between. CDR3 length: 16 amino acids. Germline V gene lookup returns CDR1 MNHNS and CDR2 SASEGT.

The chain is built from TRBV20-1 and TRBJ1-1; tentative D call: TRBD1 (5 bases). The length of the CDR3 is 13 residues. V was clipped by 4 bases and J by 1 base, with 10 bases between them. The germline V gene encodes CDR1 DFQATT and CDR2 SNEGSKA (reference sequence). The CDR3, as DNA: TGCAGTGCTATGCCGGGGCAGAACACTGAAGCTTTCTTT. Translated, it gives CSAMPGQNTEAFF.

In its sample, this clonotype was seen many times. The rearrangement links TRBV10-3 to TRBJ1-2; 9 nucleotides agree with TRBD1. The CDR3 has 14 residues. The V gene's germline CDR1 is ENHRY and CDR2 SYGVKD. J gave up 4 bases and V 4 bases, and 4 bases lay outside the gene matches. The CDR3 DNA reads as TGTGCCATCAGTGCCGGACAGGGGCCCTATGGCTACACCTTC. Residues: CAISAGQGPYGYTF.

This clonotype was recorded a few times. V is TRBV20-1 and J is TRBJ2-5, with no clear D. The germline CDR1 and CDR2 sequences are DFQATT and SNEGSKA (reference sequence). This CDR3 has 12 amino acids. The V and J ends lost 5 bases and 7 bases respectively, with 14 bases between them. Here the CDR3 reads CSAGDTRATQYF. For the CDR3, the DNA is TGCAGTGCTGGGGATACAAGAGCGACCCAGTACTTC.

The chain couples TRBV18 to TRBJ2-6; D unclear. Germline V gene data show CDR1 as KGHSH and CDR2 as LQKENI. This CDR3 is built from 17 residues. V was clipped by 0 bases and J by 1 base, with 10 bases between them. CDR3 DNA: TGTGCCAGCTCACCACCGTCTCTCCTTTCTGGGGCCAACGTCCTGACTTTC. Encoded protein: CASSPPSLLSGANVLTF.

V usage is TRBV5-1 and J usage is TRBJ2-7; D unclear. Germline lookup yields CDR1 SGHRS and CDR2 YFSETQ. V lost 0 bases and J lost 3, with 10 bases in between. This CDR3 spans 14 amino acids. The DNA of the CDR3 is TGCGCCAGCAGCTTGGGGACGATCTTCTACGAGCAGTACTTC. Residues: CASSLGTIFYEQYF.

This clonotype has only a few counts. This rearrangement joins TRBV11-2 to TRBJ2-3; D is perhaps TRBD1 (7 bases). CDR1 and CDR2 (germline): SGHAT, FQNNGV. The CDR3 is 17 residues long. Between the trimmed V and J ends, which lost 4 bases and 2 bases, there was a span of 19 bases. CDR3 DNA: TGTGCCAGCAGCTCAAGTTGGAGGGACAGATACACAGATACGCAGTATTTT. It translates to CASSSSWRDRYTDTQYF.

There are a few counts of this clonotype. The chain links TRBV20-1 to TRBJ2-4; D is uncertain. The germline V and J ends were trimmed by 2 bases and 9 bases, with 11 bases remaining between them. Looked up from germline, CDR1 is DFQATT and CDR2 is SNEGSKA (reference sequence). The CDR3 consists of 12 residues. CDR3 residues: CSARFDLSIQYF. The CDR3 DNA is TGCAGTGCTAGATTTGACTTAAGCATTCAGTACTTC.

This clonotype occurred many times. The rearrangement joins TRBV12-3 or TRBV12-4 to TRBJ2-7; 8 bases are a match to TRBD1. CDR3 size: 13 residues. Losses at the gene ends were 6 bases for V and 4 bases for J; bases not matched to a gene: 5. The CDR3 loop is CASSPNRGYEQYF. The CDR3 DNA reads TGTGCCAGCAGCCCTAACAGGGGGTACGAGCAGTACTTC.

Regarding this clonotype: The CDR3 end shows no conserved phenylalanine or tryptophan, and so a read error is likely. The CDR3 reads CSARDQSMYNEQFY. DNA of the CDR3: TGCAGTGCTAGAGATCAGTCAATGTACAATGAGCAGTTCTAC. The chain carries TRBV20-1 and TRBJ2-1, with D unresolved. Trimming stripped 0 bases from V and 4 bases from J, with 10 bases between. Germline values: CDR1 DFQATT, CDR2 SNEGSKA (reference sequence). This CDR3 contains 14 residues.

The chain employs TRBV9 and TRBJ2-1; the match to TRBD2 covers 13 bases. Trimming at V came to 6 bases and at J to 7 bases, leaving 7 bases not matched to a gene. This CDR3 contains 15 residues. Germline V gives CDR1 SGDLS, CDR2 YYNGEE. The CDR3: CASTRGTSGINEQFF. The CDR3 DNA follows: TGTGCCAGCACCAGAGGGACTAGCGGGATAAATGAGCAGTTCTTC.

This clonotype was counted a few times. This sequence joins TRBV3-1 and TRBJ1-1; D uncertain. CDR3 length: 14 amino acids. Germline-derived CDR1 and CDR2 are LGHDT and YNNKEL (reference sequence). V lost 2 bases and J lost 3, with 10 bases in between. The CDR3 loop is CASSQRVRDTEAFF. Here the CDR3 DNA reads TGTGCCAGCAGCCAAAGGGTCCGAGACACTGAAGCTTTCTTT.

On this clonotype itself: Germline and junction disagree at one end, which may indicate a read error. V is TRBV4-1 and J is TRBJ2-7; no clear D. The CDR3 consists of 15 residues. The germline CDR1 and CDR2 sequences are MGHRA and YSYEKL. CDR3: CACSQMAEQAYEQYF. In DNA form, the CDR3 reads TGCGCCTGCAGCCAAATGGCAGAGCAAGCCTACGAGCAGTACTTC.